This T cell receptor beta chain was documented in a study of Ad26.COV2.S vaccination and SARS-CoV-2 variants. Study background: In the study, Ad26.COV2.S was injected intramuscularly once, or twice 56 days apart.

Remarks on this clone: The antigen is not known.

Per germline, CDR1 MNHEY and CDR2 SVGEGT. With 5 bases removed from V and 3 bases from J, the gap between germline ends came to 13 bases. This CDR3 contains 15 residues. Study-level results: After vaccination, reports described spike-specific CD8+ and CD4+ T cell responses as showing substantial breadth.

The method was immunoSEQ multiplex PCR; TCRdb's version includes in-frame clones alone and lacks a portion of them. The sample contains 400,000 to 450,000 clones, 80% to 95% of which appear only once. The treatment denotes: roughly 18 received Ad26.COV2.S at low or high dose, single or two shots; 5 received placebo; per-sample allocation not given. Vaccine and placebo recipients were sampled on day 63 after the first injection. This adult donor, from Boston, was 18-55 years old. As its vector, the vaccine had Ad26, which expressed Wuhan-strain SARS-CoV-2 spike. This chain connects TRBV6-2 or TRBV6-3 to TRBJ2-2, with D possibly being TRBD1 (5 bases). The sequence came from a person aged 18-65 years who received the Ad26.COV2.S COVID-19 vaccine or a placebo. This specimen consisted of peripheral blood, obtained in a trial of Ad26.COV2.S vaccine versus placebo. The CDR3 region has the DNA TGTGCCAGCAGTATAGGGGCTTCGGACACCGGGGAGCTGTTTTTT. Its protein is CASSIGASDTGELFF.